This T cell receptor (beta chain) was observed in a study of radiation and T cells in renal cell carcinoma (TCRdb year 2020). For the wider study: TCR beta sequencing covered roughly 53 samples in total, comprising roughly 25 tumors and around 27 peripheral blood samples. In the approximately 53 samples combined, some 4,100,000 unique CDR3 nucleotide sequences were found, encoding 2 million to 3 million unique CDR3 amino acid sequences. Points the paper makes about the study in general: Higher TCR clonality was observed in irradiated tumors than in controls, with an average of around 50% of the repertoire accounted for by the top 100 clonotypes, compared with about 40% in nephrectomy-only tumors. Compared with control tumors, irradiated tumors had a greater number of dominant CDR3 motifs, and those motifs took up a bigger portion of the repertoire. Effects of radiation dose or scheduling on the TCR repertoire could not be addressed with the single-armed trial design. Because only small tumor regions of approximately 1 g were available, intratumoral heterogeneity was not captured.

As for this clone: The antigen it binds to is not known. The input lacks base qualities; no much larger clone sits a single base away.

The immunoSEQ kit was used, according to the manufacturer's recommendations, to generate TCR beta libraries from genomic DNA. For library preparation, a first multiplex PCR was performed with proprietary primers, followed by a second PCR in which unique barcodes were added, and bead cleanups were performed after each round. A kit-provided positive control reaction and a negative control reaction were included in every sample batch. The final libraries were assessed on an Agilent 4200 TapeStation D1000 ScreenTape, pooled by volume, and quantified by qPCR. Sequencing was performed on an Illumina NextSeq500 using a MidOutput 150-cycle cartridge, with 156 Read1 cycles, 15 Index1 cycles, and the kit custom primers. The pooled library was loaded at 0.8 to 1 pM, with a roughly 18% PhiX control spiked in. In the authors' own workflow: Vendor-processed data were analyzed in R, and a clonotype was defined as all T cells sharing the same CDR3 nucleotide sequence. In the clone abundance analyses, frequencies in each sample were normalized to that sample's 10,000 most abundant clones. Before analysis, public T cell clones were removed, and these numbered fewer than six per sample on average. Dominant motifs were analyzed with ImmunoMap using the PAM10 matrix, a gap penalty of 30, and a homology threshold of 0.3, and motifs with a cumulative frequency of at least 0.01 were considered dominant. In TCRdb, the immuneACCESS table is reduced to in-frame sequences with V and J assigned. These tables do not hold every clone; where another copy was compared, an unresolved V gene accounts for under half, and the others remain unexplained. V and J calls plus clone size are reproduced from that table; the DNA served to infer D and trimming. Recorded for this sample are about 7,900 clones; about 65% of them occurred a single time. The ten largest make up approximately 40% of the sample.

The CDR3 covers 21 residues, taking in both the cysteine and the phenylalanine. The DNA shown is the 63-base CDR3, in frame from base 1. V has 0 bases trimmed and J has 0 bases trimmed; junction bases matching no gene number 13. CDR1 and CDR2 (LGHNA, YNFKEQ) derive from the germline V gene. The time point tag for this specimen amounts to: tumor resected at nephrectomy. The treatment or condition label for this specimen denotes: treatment-naive control, cytoreductive nephrectomy. Control tumors came from treatment-naive renal cell carcinoma patients who underwent cytoreductive nephrectomy without prior radiation. Every patient's renal cell carcinoma showed clear cell pathology. The control tumors sequenced for TCR were resected between about 2011 and 2015 from more than nine males and a handful of females whose median age was approximately 59 years (range about 40 to 82). Tumor processing involved mechanical dissociation, digestion with collagenase/hyaluronidase at 37 degrees C, handling in gentleMACS C tubes, and storage in liquid nitrogen. Genomic DNA for TCR sequencing was prepared using the QIAamp DNA Blood Mini Kit (Qiagen). The analyses included only samples that passed all quality control checks.

The material was tumor tissue, obtained from a patient whose treatment was nephrectomy without radiotherapy. Here the chain combines TRBV4-2 and TRBJ2-6; TRBD1 matches 8 bases in the middle. The receptor comes from a woman between 65 and 79 years old with renal cell carcinoma. The DNA sequence is as follows: TGTGCCAGCAGCCAAGACAGCGGACAGGGATTCGCCCCCTCTGGGGCCAACGTCCTGACTTTC. Its protein is CASSQDSGQGFAPSGANVLTF.